This TCR beta chain was found in a study of blood T cell repertoires in COVID-19. About the study: Some COVID-19 samples were acute and others convalescent; all came from the United States, Italy and Spain. In each case, the material was cDNA or gDNA derived from T cells, B-cell-depleted T cells, or PBMCs.

The V segment lost 7 bases and the J segment 5 bases; nucleotides outside the gene matches: 10. This CDR3 has 14 amino acids. Germline V gene data show CDR1 as SEHNR and CDR2 as FQNEAQ (reference sequence). Under the authors' procedure: Quantification of nucleated cells was approximated via reference gene primer amplification. Measured with immunoSEQ multiplex PCR; TCRdb has only the in-frame clones, and not every one. The V and J calls and clone size are taken from that table; D and trimming were inferred from the DNA. The sample includes roughly 190,000 clones, 70% to 90% of them seen just once. The sequencing input was peripheral blood. The chain is built from TRBV7-9 and TRBJ2-7, with TRBD1 identical over 8 bases. This clonotype originated in a man between 60 and 70 years old with active or convalescent COVID-19. The CDR3 region has the DNA TGTGCCAGCACCCTACAGTCGACAGGGGACGAGCAGTACTTC. This translates into CASTLQSTGDEQYF.